Listed below are T cell receptor beta chains from one sample, sequenced in a study of OX40 agonist ivuxolimab in advanced cancers. Clones were read by immunoSEQ multiplex PCR, and TCRdb kept only the in-frame ones, dropping some. The sample has about 50,000 clones, 88% seen once. The source was CD4+ or CD8+ T cells sorted from blood, collected in a trial of the OX40 agonist ivuxolimab. The receptors come from an adult with an advanced solid tumor such as melanoma, head and neck, liver or kidney cancer. The CDR3 runs from the conserved cysteine through the conserved F or W. Each record gives: V gene, CDR3 length, J gene, CDR3 protein.

>TRBV11-2|12|TRBJ1-1
CASSLVSPEAFF
>TRBV6-1|11|TRBJ2-7
CASSLLYEQYF
>TRBV23-1|16|TRBJ2-7
CASSQERQGAAYEQYF
>TRBV27|12|TRBJ2-2
CASSEQTGELFF
>TRBV19|17|TRBJ2-7
CASMDGSSVAGGYEQYF
>TRBV5-5|13|TRBJ1-2
CASSLITGAGYTF
>TRBV9|14|TRBJ2-1
CASSAPPGDNEQFF
>TRBV19|15|TRBJ2-3
CASSVGQGAADTQYF
>TRBV6-6|14|TRBJ1-2
CASSYPTRNYGYTF
>TRBV5-1|13|TRBJ1-1
CASSLGGNTEAFF
>TRBV5-6|17|TRBJ2-3
CASSLLNDPGGPDTQYF
>TRBV27|13|TRBJ2-2
CASSLIYTGELFF
>TRBV12-5|14|TRBJ2-5
CASGLGLVWETQYF
>TRBV11-3|12|TRBJ2-5
CASSQRTETQYF
>TRBV4-2|15|TRBJ2-5
CASSQGSGGAETQYF
>TRBV27|14|TRBJ1-4
CASSLTGTNEKLFF
>TRBV11-2|17|TRBJ2-2
CASSLGRLELNTGELFF
>TRBV7-2|16|TRBJ2-7
CASSYSSSGAAYEQYF
>TRBV15|14|TRBJ1-2
CATSRWGADYGYTF
>TRBV5-1|12|TRBJ2-7
CASSFMGGEQYF
>TRBV4-2|17|TRBJ2-2
CASSPLGAGANTGELFF
>TRBV2|15|TRBJ2-5
CASSPPLGIEETQYF
>TRBV13|15|TRBJ2-1
CASSLRTSGYNEQFF
>TRBV30|14|TRBJ1-2
CAWTGAGGVYGYTF
>TRBV27|14|TRBJ1-2
CASSYRAANYGYTF
>TRBV5-8|17|TRBJ2-6
CASSLIVGWSGANVLTF
>TRBV28|10|TRBJ2-7
CASGPYEQYF
>TRBV27|15|TRBJ2-5
CASSQFRDRGETQYF
>TRBV4-1|17|TRBJ1-3
CASSPNRVATSGNTIYF
>TRBV14|14|TRBJ1-2
CASSQVPRMYGYTF
>TRBV27|16|TRBJ1-2
CASTPRPGTGTYGYTF
>TRBV6-1|14|TRBJ2-3
CASSERVLAPGQYF
>TRBV7-9|16|TRBJ2-5
CASSRSPGLIQETQYF
>TRBV5-6|16|TRBJ2-1
CASSLVSVPPYNEQFF
>TRBV7-9|13|TRBJ2-1
CASSQAGGAEQFF
>TRBV7-9|14|TRBJ1-2
CASSYSSTNYGYTF
>TRBV4-1|17|TRBJ2-7
CASSQGGGGASLYEQYF
>TRBV7-8|14|TRBJ2-7
CASSLRESTYEQYF
>TRBV5-1|14|TRBJ1-4
CASSPDSTNEKLFF
>TRBV2|18|TRBJ2-1
CASHPQPLLAGGQGEQFF